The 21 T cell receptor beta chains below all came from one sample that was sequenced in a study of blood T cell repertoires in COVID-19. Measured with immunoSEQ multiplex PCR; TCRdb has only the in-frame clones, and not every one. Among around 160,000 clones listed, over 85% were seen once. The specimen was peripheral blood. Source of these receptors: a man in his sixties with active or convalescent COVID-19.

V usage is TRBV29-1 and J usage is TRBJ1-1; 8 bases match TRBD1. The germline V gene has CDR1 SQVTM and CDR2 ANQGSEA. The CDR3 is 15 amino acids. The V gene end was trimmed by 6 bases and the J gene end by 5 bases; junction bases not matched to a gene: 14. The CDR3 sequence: CSVNDRGLGGTEAFF. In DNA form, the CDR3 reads TGCAGCGTAAACGACAGGGGCCTTGGAGGAACTGAAGCTTTCTTT. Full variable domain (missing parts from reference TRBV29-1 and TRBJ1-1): SAVISQKPSRDICQRGTSLTIQCQVDSQVTMMFWYRQQPGQSLTLIATANQGSEATYESGFVIDKFPISRPNLTFSTLTVSNMSPEDSSIYLCSVNDRGLGGTEAFFGQGTRLTVV.

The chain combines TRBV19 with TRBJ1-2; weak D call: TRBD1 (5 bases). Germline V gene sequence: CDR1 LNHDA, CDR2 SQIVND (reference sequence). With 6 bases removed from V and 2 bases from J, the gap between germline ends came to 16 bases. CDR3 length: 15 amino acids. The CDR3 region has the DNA TGTGCCAGTAGCACGCTCGGGGGGAGGAACTATGGCTACACCTTC. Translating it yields CASSTLGGRNYGYTF.

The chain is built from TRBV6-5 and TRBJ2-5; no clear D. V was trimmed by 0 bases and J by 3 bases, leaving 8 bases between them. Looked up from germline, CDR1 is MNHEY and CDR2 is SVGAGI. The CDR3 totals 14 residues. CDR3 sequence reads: CASSYSGPKETQYF. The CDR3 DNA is TGTGCCAGCAGTTACTCGGGCCCCAAAGAGACCCAGTACTTC.

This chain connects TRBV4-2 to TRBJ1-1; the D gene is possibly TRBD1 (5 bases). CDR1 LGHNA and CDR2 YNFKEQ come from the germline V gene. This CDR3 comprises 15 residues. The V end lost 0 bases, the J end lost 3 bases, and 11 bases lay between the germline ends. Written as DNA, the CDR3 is TGTGCCAGCAGCCAAGATCTCGGCAGGGACACTGAAGCTTTCTTT. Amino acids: CASSQDLGRDTEAFF.

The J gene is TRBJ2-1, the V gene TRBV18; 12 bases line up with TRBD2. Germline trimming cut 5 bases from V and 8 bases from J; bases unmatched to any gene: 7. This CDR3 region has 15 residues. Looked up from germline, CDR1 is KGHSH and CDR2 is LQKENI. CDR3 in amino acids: CASSSSGRAIHEQFF. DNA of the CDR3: TGTGCCAGCTCATCTAGCGGGAGGGCCATCCATGAGCAGTTCTTC.

DNA of the CDR3: TGTGCCAGCAGCTTGCGATTAAACGGGGACACTGAAGCTTTCTTT. Protein sequence: CASSLRLNGDTEAFF. The gene calls are TRBV3-1 (or the pseudogene TRBV3-2) and TRBJ1-1; D remains unclear. The CDR3 length is 15 residues. V lost 5 bases to trimming and J lost 3 bases, with 16 bases between them. Germline CDR1 LGHDT, CDR2 YNNKEL (reference sequence).

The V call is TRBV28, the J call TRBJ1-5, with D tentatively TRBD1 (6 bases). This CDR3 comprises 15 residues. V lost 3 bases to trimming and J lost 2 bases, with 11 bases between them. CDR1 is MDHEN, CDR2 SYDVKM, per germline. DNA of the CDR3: TGTGCCAGCAGTTTGGGGGGGCCGGGCAATCAGCCCCAGCATTTT. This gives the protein CASSLGGPGNQPQHF. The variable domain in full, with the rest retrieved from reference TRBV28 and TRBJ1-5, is DVKVTQSSRYLVKRTGEKVFLECVQDMDHENMFWYRQDPGLGLRLIYFSYDVKMKEKGDIPEGYSVSREKKERFSLILESASTNQTSMYLCASSLGGPGNQPQHFGDGTRLSIL.

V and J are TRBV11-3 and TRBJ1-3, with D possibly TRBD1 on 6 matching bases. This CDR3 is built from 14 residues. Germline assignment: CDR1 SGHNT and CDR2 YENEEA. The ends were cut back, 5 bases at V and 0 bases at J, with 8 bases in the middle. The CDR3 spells CASSDRRSGNTIYF. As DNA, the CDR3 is TGTGCCAGCAGCGACAGGCGCTCTGGAAACACCATATATTTT.

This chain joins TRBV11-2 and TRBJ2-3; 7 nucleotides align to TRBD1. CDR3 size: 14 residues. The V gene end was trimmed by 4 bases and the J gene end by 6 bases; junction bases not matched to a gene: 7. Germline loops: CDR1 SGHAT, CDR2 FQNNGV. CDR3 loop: CASSSTGQTDTQYF. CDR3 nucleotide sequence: TGTGCCAGCAGCTCGACAGGGCAGACTGATACGCAGTATTTT.

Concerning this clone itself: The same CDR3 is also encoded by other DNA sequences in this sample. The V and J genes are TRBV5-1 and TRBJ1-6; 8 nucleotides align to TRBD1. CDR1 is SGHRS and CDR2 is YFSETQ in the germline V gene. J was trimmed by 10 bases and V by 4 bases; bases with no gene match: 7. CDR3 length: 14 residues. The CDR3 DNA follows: TGCGCCAGCAGCCCGGACAGGGAGGACTCACCCCTCCACTTT. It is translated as CASSPDREDSPLHF.

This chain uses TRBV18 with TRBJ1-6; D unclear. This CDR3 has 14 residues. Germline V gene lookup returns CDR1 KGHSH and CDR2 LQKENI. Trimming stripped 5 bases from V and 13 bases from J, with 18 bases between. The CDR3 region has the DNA TGTGCCAGCTCAACGGGGATTTTGGGCGCGCCCCTCCACTTT. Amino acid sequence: CASSTGILGAPLHF.

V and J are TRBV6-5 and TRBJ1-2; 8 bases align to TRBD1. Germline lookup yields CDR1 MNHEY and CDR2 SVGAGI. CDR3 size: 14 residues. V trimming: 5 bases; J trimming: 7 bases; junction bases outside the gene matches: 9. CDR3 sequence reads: CASSRDRGVGGYTF. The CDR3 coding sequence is TGTGCCAGCAGTCGAGACAGGGGCGTTGGTGGCTACACCTTC.

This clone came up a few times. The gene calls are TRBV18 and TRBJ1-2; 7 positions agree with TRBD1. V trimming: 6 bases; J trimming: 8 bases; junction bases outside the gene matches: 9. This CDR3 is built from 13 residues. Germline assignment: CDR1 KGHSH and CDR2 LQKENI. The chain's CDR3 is CASSPDRDGGYTF. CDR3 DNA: TGTGCCAGCTCTCCCGACAGGGATGGAGGCTACACCTTC.

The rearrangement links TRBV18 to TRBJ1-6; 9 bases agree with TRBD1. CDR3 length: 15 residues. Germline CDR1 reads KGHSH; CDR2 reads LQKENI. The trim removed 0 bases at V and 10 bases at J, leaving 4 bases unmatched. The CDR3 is CASSPPGQGWSPLHF. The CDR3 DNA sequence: TGTGCCAGCTCACCACCGGGACAGGGTTGGTCACCCCTCCACTTT.

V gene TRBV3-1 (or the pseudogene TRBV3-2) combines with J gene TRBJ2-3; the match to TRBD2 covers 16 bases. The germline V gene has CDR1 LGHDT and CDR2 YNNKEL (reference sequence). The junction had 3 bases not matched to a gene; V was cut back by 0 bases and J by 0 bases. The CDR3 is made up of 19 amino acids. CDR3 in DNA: TGTGCCAGCAGCCAAGACGGGACTAGCGGGAGGGTTAGCACAGATACGCAGTATTTT. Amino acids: CASSQDGTSGRVSTDTQYF.

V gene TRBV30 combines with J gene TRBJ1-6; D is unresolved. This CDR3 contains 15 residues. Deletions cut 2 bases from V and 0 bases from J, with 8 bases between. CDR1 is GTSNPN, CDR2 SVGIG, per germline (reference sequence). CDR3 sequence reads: CAWSSSSSYNSPLHF. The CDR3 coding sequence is TGTGCCTGGAGTTCCTCCAGCTCCTATAATTCACCCCTCCACTTT.

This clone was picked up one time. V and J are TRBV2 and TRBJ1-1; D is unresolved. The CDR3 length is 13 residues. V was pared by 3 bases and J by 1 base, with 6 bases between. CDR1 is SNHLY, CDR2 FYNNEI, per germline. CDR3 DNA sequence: TGTGCCAGCAGTGATTCCGGGAACACTGAAGCTTTCTTT. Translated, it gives CASSDSGNTEAFF.

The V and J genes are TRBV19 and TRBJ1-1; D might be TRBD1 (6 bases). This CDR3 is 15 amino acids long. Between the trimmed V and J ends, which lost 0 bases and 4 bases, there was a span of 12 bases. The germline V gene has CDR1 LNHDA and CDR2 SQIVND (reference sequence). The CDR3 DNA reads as TGTGCCAGTAGTATAGATCGGCAGGGGCGCACTGAAGCTTTCTTT. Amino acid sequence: CASSIDRQGRTEAFF. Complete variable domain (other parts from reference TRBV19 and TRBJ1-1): DGGITQSPKYLFRKEGQNVTLSCEQNLNHDAMYWYRQDPGQGLRLIYYSQIVNDFQKGDIAEGYSVSREKKESFPLTVTSAQKNPTAFYLCASSIDRQGRTEAFFGQGTRLTVV.

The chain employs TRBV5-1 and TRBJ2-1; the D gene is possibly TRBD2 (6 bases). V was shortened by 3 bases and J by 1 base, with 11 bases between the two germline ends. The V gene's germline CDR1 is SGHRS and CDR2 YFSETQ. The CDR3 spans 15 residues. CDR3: CASSYTGESYNEQFF. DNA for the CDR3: TGCGCCAGCAGCTATACGGGGGAGTCCTACAATGAGCAGTTCTTC.

CDR3 DNA: TGTGCCAGCTCACCTCTTCCGGGACAGGGTTTCGCAGATACGCAGTATTTT. This codes for CASSPLPGQGFADTQYF. V gene TRBV18 combines with J gene TRBJ2-3, with 9 bases fitting TRBD1. J gave up 4 bases and V 3 bases, and 11 bases lay outside the gene matches. Germline V gene sequence: CDR1 KGHSH, CDR2 LQKENI. The CDR3 has 17 residues.

The chain's CDR3 is CASSKGNGRGTGNTIYF. CDR3 nucleotides: TGTGCCAGCAGCAAAGGGAATGGCAGGGGTACTGGAAACACCATATATTTT. V and J are TRBV21-1 and TRBJ1-3; TRBD1 was called by the table and not checked on the DNA. TRBV21-1 counts as a pseudogene. There are 17 residues in the CDR3.